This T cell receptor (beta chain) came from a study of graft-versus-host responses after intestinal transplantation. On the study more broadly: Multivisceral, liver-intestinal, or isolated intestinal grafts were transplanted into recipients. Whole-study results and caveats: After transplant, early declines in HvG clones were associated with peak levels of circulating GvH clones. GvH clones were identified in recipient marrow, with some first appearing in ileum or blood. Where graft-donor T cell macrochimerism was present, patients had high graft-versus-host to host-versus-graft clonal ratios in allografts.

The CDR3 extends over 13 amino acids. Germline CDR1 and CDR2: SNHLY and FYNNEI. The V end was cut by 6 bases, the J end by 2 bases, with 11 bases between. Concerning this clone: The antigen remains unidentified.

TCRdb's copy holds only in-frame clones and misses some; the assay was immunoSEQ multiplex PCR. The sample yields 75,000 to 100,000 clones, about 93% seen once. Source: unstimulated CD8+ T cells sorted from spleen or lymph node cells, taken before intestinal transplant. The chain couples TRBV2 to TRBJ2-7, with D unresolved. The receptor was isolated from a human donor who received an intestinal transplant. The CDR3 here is CASRSSSPYEQYF. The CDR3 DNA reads TGTGCCAGCAGGTCCTCTTCCCCCTACGAGCAGTACTTC.